This T cell receptor (beta chain) is from a study of Graves' ophthalmopathy and Graves' hyperthyroidism. Study-wide points: A 13-signature model separated ophthalmopathy from stable hyperthyroidism, just under 90% sensitivity, around 81% specificity.

CDR3 regions of TCR beta were amplified from RNA transcripts. A first-round RT-PCR used HTBI primers, followed by a second-round multiplex PCR. From the multiplex PCR reads, TCRdb called clonotypes with MiXCR, one entry per CDR3 protein. Counted here are 57,000 or so distinct CDR3 sequences, approximately 50% occurring once; the ten biggest clones make up 4.7%. This clonotype came up a few times. Its antigen is not identified. The sample was peripheral blood. This receptor was identified in an adult woman with Graves' ophthalmopathy.

The DNA of the CDR3 is TGCAGTGCTAGAGATGGGGACAGGGGTGACACCGGGGAGCTGTTTTTT. It encodes CSARDGDRGDTGELFF. The rearrangement joins TRBV20-1 to TRBJ2-2, with 10 nucleotides matching TRBD1. Trimming cost V 0 bases and J 3 bases; bases outside gene matches: 4. Germline CDR1 reads DFQATT; CDR2 reads SNEGSKA (reference sequence). CDR3 size: 16 residues.